The present T cell receptor (beta chain) was sequenced within a study of cytomegalovirus exposure and HLA in healthy donors. Study in general: In an early release, HLA-typed donors contributed tens of millions of unique TCR sequences. Among over 350 genotyped donors, approximately 80% fell in the Caucasian-associated ancestry cluster.

Study results and caveats: Reports credit the classifier with highly specific, highly sensitive diagnosis of cytomegalovirus status. Later on, an analysis tied 15,000 or so TCR beta sequences to HLA alleles at 0.05 false discovery rate.

Comment on this clone: Its antigen is unidentified.

Germline CDR1 reads SQVTM; CDR2 reads ANQGSEA. J gave up 5 bases and V 6 bases, and 7 bases lay outside the gene matches. This CDR3 spans 14 amino acids. The primer mix had 60 Vbeta and 13 Jbeta primers. Only in-frame clones appear in the TCRdb table, and some are missing; sequencing was by immunoSEQ multiplex PCR. In the table there are some 170,000 clones, nearly 80% of which are singletons. Sequences were obtained from PBMCs. The V gene is TRBV29-1, the J gene TRBJ2-7, with 13 bases matching TRBD2. The clonotype comes from a middle-aged man in good health and CMV-seropositive. The CDR3, as DNA: TGCAGCGTCGCCGGGACTAGCGGGACCAACGAGCAGTACTTC. This translates into CSVAGTSGTNEQYF.